Shown below are 23 T cell receptor beta chains from a single sample sequenced in a study of graft-versus-host responses after intestinal transplantation. The antigens for these receptors are not known. The table came from immunoSEQ multiplex PCR; TCRdb's copy has only in-frame clones and leaves some out. The repertoire holds some 88,000 clones, with roughly 91% as singletons. The input for sequencing was unstimulated CD8+ T cells sorted from spleen or lymph node cells, taken before intestinal transplant. The receptor source for this set is a human donor who received an intestinal transplant.

The CDR3 DNA reads as TGTGCCAGCAGAGAGAGACAGGGCCACGAGCAGTACTTC. Its protein product is CASRERQGHEQYF. This chain links TRBV11-2 with TRBJ2-7, with 7 bases that match TRBD1. The CDR3 runs 13 residues. J was trimmed by 5 bases and V by 6 bases; bases with no gene match: 7. The germline gives CDR1 SGHAT, CDR2 FQNNGV.

This clone was counted a single time. The genes are TRBV11-2 and TRBJ2-7; TRBD2 aligns across 7 bases. This CDR3 is 17 amino acids long. V shed 3 bases and J 2 bases; nucleotides not matched to a gene: 13. CDR1 and CDR2 from the germline V gene are SGHAT and FQNNGV. The CDR3 DNA reads as TGTGCCAGCAGCTTGGGTTTTCGGGGGGAAGGGGCCTACGAGCAGTACTTC. It translates to CASSLGFRGEGAYEQYF.

The chain is built from TRBV4-2 and TRBJ2-3; TRBD2 aligns across 13 bases. The germline V gene has CDR1 LGHNA and CDR2 YNFKEQ. CDR3 length: 17 residues. The V gene end was trimmed by 7 bases and the J gene end by 2 bases; junction bases not matched to a gene: 9. The CDR3: CASTRGLAGDSTDTQYF. As DNA, the CDR3 is TGTGCCAGCACCCGAGGACTAGCGGGGGACTCCACAGATACGCAGTATTTT.

This chain links TRBV27 with TRBJ2-7, with 9 bases aligning to TRBD1. This CDR3 spans 16 amino acids. CDR1 is MNHEY and CDR2 is SMNVEV in the germline V gene (reference sequence). The trim removed 0 bases at V and 2 bases at J, leaving 5 bases unmatched. CDR3 in DNA: TGTGCCAGCAGTTTATCGGGACAGGGAAGGACCTACGAGCAGTACTTC. Protein sequence: CASSLSGQGRTYEQYF.

The chain joins TRBV4-3 to TRBJ2-7; D is undetermined. CDR3 length equals 16 residues. The germline V and J ends were trimmed by 0 bases and 0 bases, with 12 bases remaining between them. Germline CDR1 is LGHNA and CDR2 is YSLEER. The CDR3 reads CASSQEATGSSYEQYF. The CDR3 nucleotides are TGCGCCAGCAGCCAAGAAGCGACTGGTAGCTCCTACGAGCAGTACTTC.

The rearrangement uses TRBV4-3 and TRBJ1-3, with a possible D match to TRBD1 (6 bases). This CDR3 has 16 residues. V gave up 0 bases and J gave up 0 bases, with 9 bases separating them. Germline V gene lookup returns CDR1 LGHNA and CDR2 YSLEER. CDR3 in amino acids: CASSQDRGDSGNTIYF. CDR3 nucleotide sequence: TGCGCCAGCAGCCAAGACAGGGGTGACTCTGGAAACACCATATATTTT.

This clone occurred once. V and J are TRBV30 and TRBJ1-1; 10 nucleotides align to TRBD1. CDR3 length: 15 residues. The V and J ends lost 2 bases and 4 bases, in that order; junction bases with no gene match: 7. CDR1 GTSNPN and CDR2 SVGIG come from the germline V gene (reference sequence). The CDR3 coding sequence is TGTGCCTGGAGTCGGGACAGGGGATCGAGCACTGAAGCTTTCTTT. Its translation is CAWSRDRGSSTEAFF. The full variable domain, rest sourced from reference TRBV30 and TRBJ1-1, is SQTIHQWPATLVQPVGSPLSLECTVEGTSNPNLYWYRQAAGRGLQLLFYSVGIGQISSEVPQNLSASRPQDRQFILSSKKLLLSDSGFYLCAWSRDRGSSTEAFFGQGTRLTVV.

The rearrangement links TRBV5-5 to TRBJ1-5; D not resolved. The germline V and J ends were trimmed by 2 bases and 0 bases, with 9 bases remaining between them. The germline V gene has CDR1 SGHKS and CDR2 YYEKEE (reference sequence). The CDR3 covers 15 residues. CDR3: CASSFSGYSNQPQHF. The CDR3 coding sequence is TGTGCCAGCAGCTTTAGCGGTTATAGCAATCAGCCCCAGCATTTT.

In its sample, this clone was seen once. The chain recombines TRBV4-3 with TRBJ2-7; 7 bases fit TRBD1. The V gene's germline CDR1 is LGHNA and CDR2 YSLEER. V shed 0 bases and J 2 bases; nucleotides not matched to a gene: 4. This CDR3 is 15 amino acids long. CDR3 in DNA: TGCGCCAGCAGCCAAGACCAGGGGGTAGCCTACGAGCAGTACTTC. It specifies CASSQDQGVAYEQYF.

The table lists this clone with a few counts. This sequence joins TRBV2 and TRBJ2-7, with 10 bases lining up with TRBD1. Looked up from germline, CDR1 is SNHLY and CDR2 is FYNNEI. V was clipped by 6 bases and J by 3 bases; unmatched bases: 2. CDR3 size: 13 residues. CDR3 nucleotide sequence: TGTGCCAGCAGGGACAGGGGGAACTACGAGCAGTACTTC. It codes for CASRDRGNYEQYF.

CDR3 region: CASGLLGTGYSYTF. The DNA of the CDR3 is TGTGCTAGTGGTTTGTTAGGGACAGGGTACAGCTACACCTTC. The chain joins TRBV12-5 to TRBJ1-2, with 9 nucleotides matching TRBD1. Germline V gives CDR1 LGHNT, CDR2 FRNRAP. CDR3 length: 14 residues. Trimming took 2 bases from V and 9 from J; bases not matched to a gene: 7. Together with reference TRBV12-5 and TRBJ1-2, the CDR3 gives the full variable domain: DARVTQTPRHKVTEMGQEVTMRCQPILGHNTVFWYRQTMMQGLELLAYFRNRAPLDDSGMPKDRFSAEMPDATLATLKIQPSEPRDSAVYFCASGLLGTGYSYTFGSGTRLTVV.

The chain is built from TRBV6-4 and TRBJ1-1; 8 bases agree with TRBD1. Germline loops: CDR1 MRHNA, CDR2 SNTAGT. J was trimmed by 5 bases and V by 7 bases; bases with no gene match: 15. The CDR3 length is 16 residues. The CDR3 nucleotides are TGTGCCAGCAAGGGACAGGCATCTGAGGGAAGTACTGAAGCTTTCTTT. Encoded protein: CASKGQASEGSTEAFF.

The genes are TRBV29-1 and TRBJ2-1; 12 bases are shared with TRBD1. V shed 6 bases and J 1 base; nucleotides not matched to a gene: 7. Germline-derived CDR1 and CDR2 are SQVTM and ANQGSEA. This CDR3 region has 16 residues. CDR3 residues: CSVGDRGPGSYNEQFF. DNA for the CDR3: TGCAGCGTCGGGGACAGGGGGCCGGGTTCCTACAATGAGCAGTTCTTC.

This rearrangement joins TRBV4-1 to TRBJ2-3; perhaps TRBD2 as D (6 bases). The CDR3 sequence is 17 residues long. The V end lost 0 bases, the J end lost 2 bases, and 15 bases lay between the germline ends. CDR1 is MGHRA and CDR2 is YSYEKL in the germline V gene. CDR3 sequence: CASSQEGGARPTDTQYF. CDR3 DNA: TGCGCCAGCAGCCAAGAGGGCGGGGCCCGGCCCACAGATACGCAGTATTTT.

This chain uses TRBV11-2 with TRBJ2-2; TRBD1 might be the D (7 bases). The germline CDR1 and CDR2 sequences are SGHAT and FQNNGV. CDR3 length: 17 amino acids. V was trimmed by 3 bases and J by 3 bases, leaving 17 bases between them. CDR3 loop: CASSFFFRGEDTGELFF. CDR3 DNA: TGTGCCAGCAGCTTTTTTTTCAGGGGGGAGGACACCGGGGAGCTGTTTTTT. Full variable domain (rest looked up from reference TRBV11-2 and TRBJ2-2): EAGVAQSPRYKIIEKRQSVAFWCNPISGHATLYWYQQILGQGPKLLIQFQNNGVVDDSQLPKDRFSAERLKGVDSTLKIQPAKLEDSAVYLCASSFFFRGEDTGELFFGEGSRLTVL.

This clone was counted once. The chain carries TRBV6-5 and TRBJ2-3; D unclear. Germline V CDR1 and CDR2: MNHEY, SVGAGI. This CDR3 has 15 residues. Trimming left V 8 bases short and J 0 bases short, with 15 bases between. CDR3 nucleotide sequence: TGTGCCAGCGCCCGTCGGTTATCTAGCACAGATACGCAGTATTTT. Translation gives CASARRLSSTDTQYF.

The CDR3 region has the DNA TGTGCCAGCAGCTTGGGGGTTGGCGGGGGAGACAATGAGCAGTTCTTC. Protein product: CASSLGVGGGDNEQFF. The gene calls are TRBV5-4 and TRBJ2-1; 7 positions match TRBD2. Germline V gives CDR1 SGHNT, CDR2 YYREEE (reference sequence). V was clipped by 0 bases and J by 5 bases; unmatched bases: 8. The CDR3 runs 16 residues.

The CDR3 nucleotides read TGTGCCAGCAGTCCGACAGGGGGCGCGGGGTACGAGCAGTACTTC. Translated, it gives CASSPTGGAGYEQYF. The V call is TRBV27, the J call TRBJ2-7; 10 nucleotides align to TRBD1. The germline V gene has CDR1 MNHEY and CDR2 SMNVEV (reference sequence). The V and J ends lost 5 bases and 4 bases, in that order; junction bases with no gene match: 8. This CDR3 comprises 15 residues.

The chain employs TRBV27 and TRBJ2-7; 9 positions match TRBD1. Germline CDR1 reads MNHEY; CDR2 reads SMNVEV (reference sequence). There are 15 residues in the CDR3. The J segment lost 5 bases and the V segment lost 3 bases, leaving 8 bases of the junction unmatched. CDR3 DNA: TGTGCCAGCAGTTTGTACGGAACAGGGGGCAACGAGCAGTACTTC. This gives the protein CASSLYGTGGNEQYF.

The chain links TRBV9 to TRBJ2-3; 9 nucleotides agree with TRBD2. Looked up from germline, CDR1 is SGDLS and CDR2 is YYNGEE. The CDR3 length is 15 residues. Trimming at V came to 0 bases and at J to 1 base, leaving 0 bases not matched to a gene. CDR3 protein: CASSVGLAGTDTQYF. The DNA of the CDR3 is TGTGCCAGCAGCGTAGGACTAGCGGGCACAGATACGCAGTATTTT.

The rearrangement links TRBV27 to TRBJ2-3; 7 positions agree with TRBD1. With 2 bases clipped from V and 2 bases from J, the junction kept 16 bases outside the gene matches. From germline, CDR1 is MNHEY and CDR2 SMNVEV (reference sequence). This CDR3 comprises 19 residues. The CDR3 here is CASSLKVGQVRHPTDTQYF. In DNA, the CDR3 is TGTGCCAGCAGTTTAAAGGTCGGACAGGTCCGCCACCCCACAGATACGCAGTATTTT.

This rearrangement joins TRBV27 to TRBJ2-5, with TRBD2 matching over 9 bases. Germline-derived CDR1 and CDR2 are MNHEY and SMNVEV (reference sequence). Germline trimming cut 2 bases from V and 5 bases from J; bases unmatched to any gene: 3. There are 14 residues in the CDR3. CDR3: CASSLGLAGETQYF. The CDR3, as DNA: TGTGCCAGCAGTTTAGGTCTAGCGGGGGAGACCCAGTACTTC.

The V gene is TRBV7-9, the J gene TRBJ2-4; TRBD1 is a possible D gene (5 bases). The germline CDR1 and CDR2 sequences are SEHNR and FQNEAQ (reference sequence). The CDR3 loop spans 17 amino acids. The V and J ends lost 3 bases and 3 bases respectively, with 18 bases between them. CDR3 region: CASSFQGSSIVKNIQYF. The CDR3 nucleotides are TGTGCCAGCAGCTTCCAGGGTAGTTCAATAGTCAAAAACATTCAGTACTTC.